This is a list of T cell receptor beta chains from one sample in a study of blood T cell repertoires in COVID-19. The method was immunoSEQ multiplex PCR; TCRdb's version includes in-frame clones alone and lacks a portion of them. The table lists hundreds of thousands of clones, about nine tenths of them singletons. The sample consisted of PBMCs or T cells enriched from blood (not recorded which). The receptors shown here come from a man aged 25 to 45 who had recovered from COVID-19. CDR3s include the opening cysteine and the closing phenylalanine or tryptophan. The order of the fields is D gene, clone size, V gene, J gene, CDR3 DNA, CDR3 protein. D genes are given only for firm matches. Clone size is shown for a subset of rows, as once, few, many or a class of expanded clone.

NA,NA,TRBV25-1,TRBJ1-1,TGTGCCAGCAGTGAATTTCAGGGTATGAACACTGAAGCTTTCTTT,CASSEFQGMNTEAFF
TRBD2,NA,TRBV7-2,TRBJ2-1,TGTGCCAGCAGTTTTAGCGGGAGGGCGTCCAATGAGCAGTTCTTC,CASSFSGRASNEQFF
NA,NA,TRBV6-5,TRBJ1-2,TGTGCCAGCAGTTTGTCCAGGGGCGACTATGGCTACACCTTC,CASSLSRGDYGYTF
TRBD2,NA,TRBV5-1,TRBJ2-5,TGCGCCAGCAGCTTGGATGTCCGGGGGGAAGAGACCCAGTACTTC,CASSLDVRGEETQYF
NA,NA,TRBV7-2,TRBJ2-7,TGTGCCAGCACCTTGGACAGTGGACCCTACGAGCAGTACTTC,CASTLDSGPYEQYF
NA,NA,TRBV2,TRBJ1-2,TGTGCCAGCAGAACGACTTACGCCCGTGGGACAAGAGTGTATGGCTACACCTTC,CASRTTYARGTRVYGYTF
NA,NA,TRBV5-1,TRBJ2-4,TGCGCCAGCAGCGAGACATTGGCCAAAAACATTCAGTACTTC,CASSETLAKNIQYF
TRBD2,NA,TRBV5-4,TRBJ2-7,TGTGCCAGCAGTTATACCGGGACTACGAGTTACGAGCAGTACTTC,CASSYTGTTSYEQYF
TRBD2,NA,TRBV5-8,TRBJ2-5,TGTGCCAGCAGCTTGCTTTCGGGGCTAGCGGGAGAGGCCCAGTACTTC,CASSLLSGLAGEAQYF
NA,NA,TRBV2,TRBJ2-2,TGTGCCAGCAGTGAAAGGGGGTTCACCGGGGAGCTGTTTTTT,CASSERGFTGELFF
TRBD2,NA,TRBV5-4,TRBJ2-3,TGTGCCAGCAGGTCTCTAGCGGGAGGCGCCGGGGGTACAGATACGCAGTATTTT,CASRSLAGGAGGTDTQYF
TRBD2,NA,TRBV15,TRBJ2-7,TGTGCCACCAGCCGCGTGGTAGCGGGGCCCTACGAGCAGTACTTC,CATSRVVAGPYEQYF
NA,NA,TRBV5-4,TRBJ2-1,TGTGCCAGCAGCCCGAAAGGGGGTGGGTACAATGAGCAGTTCTTC,CASSPKGGGYNEQFF
NA,NA,TRBV7-2,TRBJ2-3,TGTGCCAGCAGCTTAGTGGGAGACGGCACAGATACGCAGTATTTT,CASSLVGDGTDTQYF
TRBD1,once,TRBV24-1,TRBJ1-5,TGTGCCACCAGTGATGGGGGACAGGGGCGCGCCCCCGATCAGCCCCAGCATTTT,CATSDGGQGRAPDQPQHF
NA,NA,TRBV3-1/TRBV3-2,TRBJ2-1,TGTGCCAGCAGCTCCACGGCAGGTGGAAGGCAGTTCTTC,CASSSTAGGRQFF
TRBD1,NA,TRBV18,TRBJ1-2,TGTGCCAGCTCACCGGTCAGGACAGGGGATGGCTACACCTTC,CASSPVRTGDGYTF
TRBD1,NA,TRBV29-1,TRBJ1-2,TGCAGCGTTGAAGCTCCCGACAGGGGCTATGGCTACACCTTC,CSVEAPDRGYGYTF
TRBD2,NA,TRBV11-2,TRBJ2-1,TGTGCCAGCAGCTTAGTTGAAAGCGGGAGCAATGAGCAGTTCTTC,CASSLVESGSNEQFF
NA,NA,TRBV18,TRBJ2-7,TGTGCCAGCTCACCAACGACACGGCGGGGCGAGCAGTACTTC,CASSPTTRRGEQYF
TRBD2,NA,TRBV19,TRBJ2-7,TGTGCCAGTAGTATCACTAGCGGGAGCTACGAGCAGTACTTC,CASSITSGSYEQYF
NA,once,TRBV19,TRBJ2-7,TGTGCCAGTAGTCCGCACAGGAGCTCCTACGAGCAGTACTTC,CASSPHRSSYEQYF